This passage covers 23 T cell receptor beta chains from one sample sequenced in a study of OX40 agonist ivuxolimab in advanced cancers. The table came from immunoSEQ multiplex PCR; TCRdb's copy has only in-frame clones and leaves some out. The table includes 60,000 to 70,000 clones, almost 85% detected once. The sample here was CD4+ or CD8+ T cells sorted from blood, taken in a trial of the OX40 agonist ivuxolimab. Receptor source: an adult with an advanced solid tumor such as melanoma, head and neck, liver or kidney cancer.

The chain has TRBV7-9 and TRBJ2-2, with D hard to call. This CDR3 comprises 13 residues. CDR1 and CDR2 from the germline V gene are SEHNR and FQNEAQ (reference sequence). The V and J ends lost 3 bases and 8 bases respectively, with 10 bases between them. The CDR3 sequence is CASSFPGWGELFF. CDR3 DNA sequence: TGTGCCAGCAGCTTTCCCGGATGGGGGGAGCTGTTTTTT. Full variable domain (outside the CDR3, taken from reference TRBV7-9 and TRBJ2-2): DTGVSQNPRHKITKRGQNVTFRCDPISEHNRLYWYRQTLGQGPEFLTYFQNEAQLEKSRLLSDRFSAERPKGSFSTLEIQRTEQGDSAMYLCASSFPGWGELFFGEGSRLTVL.

This clone occurred once. The rearrangement links TRBV7-2 to TRBJ1-1; D is unresolved. The CDR3 spans 13 residues. Per the germline V gene, CDR1 is SGHTA and CDR2 is FQGNSA. V lost 4 bases, J lost 4 bases, and 10 bases lay in between. CDR3 sequence: CASSSLRATEAFF. The CDR3 nucleotides are TGTGCCAGCAGCTCCCTCCGCGCCACTGAAGCTTTCTTT. The full variable domain, rest sourced from reference TRBV7-2 and TRBJ1-1, is GAGVSQSPSNKVTEKGKDVELRCDPISGHTALYWYRQSLGQGLEFLIYFQGNSAPDKSGLPSDRFSAERTGGSVSTLTIQRTQQEDSAVYLCASSSLRATEAFFGQGTRLTVV.

This chain links TRBV28 with TRBJ1-3; D ambiguous. The CDR3 runs to 13 residues. The V gene's germline CDR1 is MDHEN and CDR2 SYDVKM. The germline V and J ends were trimmed by 7 bases and 0 bases, with 7 bases remaining between them. CDR3 amino acids: CASTRASGNTIYF. Here the CDR3 DNA reads TGTGCCAGCACCCGGGCCTCTGGAAACACCATATATTTT.

The rearrangement links TRBV6-6 to TRBJ1-2; the D gene is possibly TRBD1 (5 bases). Trimming stripped 3 bases from V and 7 bases from J, with 18 bases between. The CDR3 loop spans 15 amino acids. The germline gives CDR1 MNHNY, CDR2 SVGAGI (reference sequence). This CDR3 reads CASSYSQELRGGYTF. The DNA for the CDR3 is TGTGCCAGCAGTTATTCACAGGAGCTCCGCGGTGGCTACACCTTC.

The genes are TRBV2 and TRBJ2-7; 12 bases line up with TRBD2. The CDR3 loop spans 13 amino acids. The V and J ends lost 8 bases and 1 base, in that order; junction bases with no gene match: 0. Germline lookup yields CDR1 SNHLY and CDR2 FYNNEI. CDR3 nucleotide sequence: TGTGCCAGCGGACTAGCGGGATCCTACGAGCAGTACTTC. Translation gives CASGLAGSYEQYF.

This chain connects TRBV9 to TRBJ1-3; tentatively, D is TRBD1 (5 bases). Germline CDR1 reads SGDLS; CDR2 reads YYNGEE. V was shortened by 7 bases and J by 3 bases, with 14 bases between the two germline ends. The CDR3 has 14 residues. This chain's CDR3 is CASRPGGSGNTIYF. The CDR3 DNA reads TGTGCCAGCCGTCCTGGGGGAAGTGGAAACACCATATATTTT.

The chain uses TRBV7-8 and TRBJ2-1, with 11 positions matching TRBD1. V shed 0 bases and J 9 bases; nucleotides not matched to a gene: 13. This CDR3 has 18 residues. Germline CDR1 reads SGHVS; CDR2 reads FQNEAQ. CDR3 loop: CASSLAGTGGIATGEQFF. CDR3 sequence (DNA): TGTGCCAGCAGCTTAGCGGGGACAGGGGGAATCGCTACAGGTGAGCAGTTCTTC. The variable domain in full, completed from reference TRBV7-8 and TRBJ2-1, reads GAGVSQSPRYKVAKRGQDVALRCDPISGHVSLFWYQQALGQGPEFLTYFQNEAQLDKSGLPSDRFFAERPEGSVSTLKIQRTQQEDSAVYLCASSLAGTGGIATGEQFFGPGTRLTVL.

V and J are TRBV28 and TRBJ1-4, with D uncertain. From germline, CDR1 is MDHEN and CDR2 SYDVKM. V was clipped by 5 bases and J by 8 bases, with 12 bases between them. The CDR3 has 13 amino acids. The CDR3: CASSTNMDEKLFF. DNA of the CDR3: TGTGCCAGCAGTACAAATATGGACGAAAAACTGTTTTTT.

This chain connects TRBV9 to TRBJ2-4; D is perhaps TRBD2 (7 bases). Germline V lookup: CDR1 SGDLS, CDR2 YYNGEE. The CDR3 length is 18 residues. Trimming shortened V by 3 bases and J by 5 bases, and 24 bases separated the two germline ends. The CDR3 DNA reads as TGTGCCAGCAGCGGCGAAGGGGGGATGAGGGAGGGGCAAAACATTCAGTACTTC. Protein product: CASSGEGGMREGQNIQYF.

The chain couples TRBV6-6 to TRBJ2-5; TRBD2 is a possible D gene (6 bases). Germline loops: CDR1 MNHNY, CDR2 SVGAGI (reference sequence). There are 14 residues in the CDR3. Trimming removed 1 base from V and 1 base from J, with 7 bases in between. The CDR3 loop reads CASSYFGGQETQYF. The CDR3 DNA reads TGTGCCAGCAGTTACTTCGGGGGCCAAGAGACCCAGTACTTC.

CDR3 sequence: CASSQSYRGGNEKLFF. Written as DNA, the CDR3 is TGCGCCAGCAGCCAGTCCTACAGGGGAGGTAATGAAAAACTGTTTTTT. The chain uses TRBV4-1 and TRBJ1-4; TRBD1 agrees at 7 bases. Germline values: CDR1 MGHRA, CDR2 YSYEKL. The CDR3 length is 16 residues. V dropped 3 bases and J dropped 4; count of bases not matched to a gene: 8.

The rearrangement joins TRBV30 to TRBJ1-3; D is perhaps TRBD1 (5 bases). V gave up 2 bases and J gave up 7 bases, with 18 bases separating them. This CDR3 contains 15 residues. Germline V CDR1 and CDR2: GTSNPN, SVGIG (reference sequence). CDR3 coding DNA: TGTGCCTGGAGTAGGGGCATAGGGAGTCTCAACACCATATATTTT. Amino acid sequence: CAWSRGIGSLNTIYF. Drawing the rest from reference TRBV30 and TRBJ1-3, the complete variable domain is SQTIHQWPATLVQPVGSPLSLECTVEGTSNPNLYWYRQAAGRGLQLLFYSVGIGQISSEVPQNLSASRPQDRQFILSSKKLLLSDSGFYLCAWSRGIGSLNTIYFGEGSWLTVV.

The chain combines TRBV19 with TRBJ2-5, with D maybe TRBD2 (7 bases). This CDR3 region has 14 residues. Looked up from germline, CDR1 is LNHDA and CDR2 is SQIVND (reference sequence). V lost 5 bases and J 5 bases, leaving 15 bases between the germline ends. CDR3 nucleotide sequence: TGTGCCAGTAGTGGTCGCAGGGGAGGGGAGACCCAGTACTTC. Amino acids: CASSGRRGGETQYF.

This sequence joins TRBV27 and TRBJ2-5, with 9 positions matching TRBD1. CDR1 and CDR2 (germline): MNHEY, SMNVEV (reference sequence). The V segment lost 0 bases and the J segment 5 bases; nucleotides outside the gene matches: 4. The CDR3 length is 15 residues. The CDR3 loop is CASSLSTGGRETQYF. The CDR3 DNA sequence: TGTGCCAGCAGTTTATCCACAGGGGGCAGGGAGACCCAGTACTTC.

The chain has TRBV5-1 and TRBJ2-2, with 10 bases aligning to TRBD1. The CDR3 totals 19 residues. J was trimmed by 0 bases and V by 1 base; bases with no gene match: 9. CDR1 and CDR2 (germline): SGHRS, YFSETQ. DNA for the CDR3: TGCGCCAGCAGCTTGAGAGGACAGGGGGTTCTTACGAACACCGGGGAGCTGTTTTTT. This sequence encodes CASSLRGQGVLTNTGELFF.

The chain couples TRBV19 to TRBJ1-1; TRBD1 agrees at 7 bases. The CDR3 runs 15 residues. Germline loops: CDR1 LNHDA, CDR2 SQIVND (reference sequence). The junction had 19 bases not matched to a gene; V was cut back by 10 bases and J by 8 bases. In DNA form, the CDR3 reads TGTGCCACTGGGGGGGGCTTTACAGGGGAATCCGAAGCTTTCTTT. It encodes CATGGGFTGESEAFF.

The count of this clone is one. The chain employs TRBV7-9 and TRBJ2-3; 15 bases match TRBD2. Trimming took 4 bases from V and 6 from J; bases not matched to a gene: 5. Germline V gene lookup returns CDR1 SEHNR and CDR2 FQNEAQ (reference sequence). The CDR3 has 16 residues. CDR3 sequence reads: CASSSLGLAGGDTQYF. In DNA form, the CDR3 reads TGTGCCAGCAGCTCTCTCGGACTAGCGGGAGGGGATACGCAGTATTTT. Supplemented by reference TRBV7-9 and TRBJ2-3, the full variable domain reads DTGVSQNPRHKITKRGQNVTFRCDPISEHNRLYWYRQTLGQGPEFLTYFQNEAQLEKSRLLSDRFSAERPKGSFSTLEIQRTEQGDSAMYLCASSSLGLAGGDTQYFGPGTRLTVL.

The rearrangement joins TRBV28 to TRBJ2-1; TRBD2 is a possible D gene (6 bases). Germline V gene sequence: CDR1 MDHEN, CDR2 SYDVKM. V was pared by 5 bases and J by 0 bases, with 14 bases between. This CDR3 is built from 16 residues. The CDR3 spells CASSPMTSSSYNEQFF. CDR3 in DNA: TGTGCCAGCAGTCCAATGACTAGTAGCTCCTACAATGAGCAGTTCTTC.

The V call is TRBV28, the J call TRBJ2-7; TRBD2 matches at 7 bases. Germline V lookup: CDR1 MDHEN, CDR2 SYDVKM. The CDR3 runs to 17 residues. V dropped 6 bases and J dropped 5; count of bases not matched to a gene: 19. CDR3 in DNA: TGTGCCAGCAGCCCCACCCAGACTAGCTGGAGAAGCGACGAGCAGTACTTC. It encodes CASSPTQTSWRSDEQYF.

This clone has only one observation. The chain employs TRBV19 and TRBJ1-5; 7 positions match TRBD1. After removal of 5 bases from V and 0 bases from J, the junction contained 13 bases not matched to a gene. The CDR3 totals 18 residues. The germline gives CDR1 LNHDA, CDR2 SQIVND (reference sequence). CDR3 loop: CASSVQGQRINSNQPQHF. The CDR3 DNA reads TGTGCCAGTAGTGTACAGGGACAGCGAATTAATAGCAATCAGCCCCAGCATTTT.

The chain couples TRBV7-3 to TRBJ2-2; 10 bases are shared with TRBD1. V was pared by 0 bases and J by 5 bases, with 6 bases of the junction left unmatched. CDR1 is SGHTA and CDR2 is FQGTGA in the germline V gene. The CDR3 contains 17 residues. The CDR3 nucleotides read TGTGCCAGCAGCTTAACACCGGGACAGGGGAAAACCGGGGAGCTGTTTTTT. It yields the protein CASSLTPGQGKTGELFF. The full variable domain, rest sourced from reference TRBV7-3 and TRBJ2-2, is GAGVSQTPSNKVTEKGKYVELRCDPISGHTALYWYRQSLGQGPEFLIYFQGTGAADDSGLPNDRFFAVRPEGSVSTLKIQRTERGDSAVYLCASSLTPGQGKTGELFFGEGSRLTVL.

The rearrangement links TRBV28 to TRBJ1-1, with D perhaps TRBD1 (5 bases). This CDR3 is built from 15 residues. Per the germline V gene, CDR1 is MDHEN and CDR2 is SYDVKM. V lost 6 bases, J lost 4 bases, and 18 bases lay in between. The DNA of the CDR3 is TGTGCCAGCAGCCTAACCGTACAGGAGTTCACTGAAGCTTTCTTT. Amino acid sequence: CASSLTVQEFTEAFF.

The chain uses TRBV29-1 and TRBJ1-5; no reliable D call. There are 13 residues in the CDR3. Trimming removed 7 bases at V and 5 bases at J, with 15 bases between. CDR1 SQVTM and CDR2 ANQGSEA come from the germline V gene. CDR3 region: CSAIVEGHQPQHF. CDR3 bases: TGCAGCGCTATAGTCGAGGGTCATCAGCCCCAGCATTTT.